The present T cell receptor beta chain was sequenced within a study of CD8+CD57+ T cells in acquired aplastic anemia (dated by TCRdb to the late 2010s). Concerning the study at large: A mean of around 3.3 ug of DNA, ranging from roughly 0.17 to 30 ug, was extracted from sorted CD4+ and CD8+ cells. CD8+CD57+ expansion was defined as frequency above the mean frequency observed in healthy subjects.

Concerning this clonotype itself: Its antigen target is currently unknown. No base quality information exists; no much larger clone differs at one position.

Patients chosen for sequencing had shown expansion of CD8+CD57+ cells by flow cytometry. Severe acquired aplastic anemia was diagnosed in all patients according to International Study of Aplastic Anemia and Agranulocytosis and Camitta criteria. No patient had received any therapy when blood was sampled. In the study, sorted CD4+ and CD8+ blood T cells from patients with severe aplastic anemia and from healthy subjects underwent deep sequencing of TCR repertoires. In the USA, patient enrollment took place under clinicaltrials.gov protocols 00001620, 01623167, 00001397, 00071045, 00081523 and 00961064. Ficoll-Paque density gradient centrifugation was used to isolate peripheral blood mononuclear cells. Before DNA was extracted, CD4+ and CD8+ T cells were sorted using either FACS or magnetic beads. What the authors observed across the whole study: No significant difference in CD8+ Simpson's diversity was found between patients and healthy controls (P=0.060). Roughly 30 CD8+ CDR3 sequences were found to be shared between patients and controls, but these sequences appeared to be highly expressed in patients and within the immunodominant clones of the patients.

CDR1 is given as SGHDT and CDR2 as YYEEEE, both from the germline V gene. From the cysteine up to the phenylalanine, the CDR3 has a length of 18 residues. Only the CDR3 DNA is retained, 54 bases long and in frame from the first base. The junction carries 26 bases between V and J, which are trimmed by 0 bases and 8 bases respectively. Genomic DNA was used as template for profiling of TCR beta VDJ combinations and CDR3 sequences. TCR repertoire sequencing was run on an Illumina HiSeq 2000. On the authors' methods: TRBV/TRBJ rearrangement plots, CDR3 size and DJ length profiles, and Simpson's diversity index were used to assess repertoires. Whichever DNA sequence was most abundant in the deep sequencing data was defined as the immunodominant clone. CDR3 amino acid sequences were screened for sharing across subjects and compared with published repertoires and the VDJdb database. The public reads were run again by TCRdb, first through fastp at Q25 and then through MiXCR, and only productive beta chains were kept. Each entry is one CDR3 protein sequence, shown with its most common DNA and genes. These V and J calls originate from TCRdb's pipeline instead of the authors' own analysis. This sample comprises around 180,000 distinct CDR3 sequences, over 40% of them detected only once. Together, the top ten hold about 1.8% of the sample.

This receptor was identified in a human donor with aplastic anemia. The source material was sorted CD4+, CD8+, or CD8+CD57+ T cells (not recorded which) from PBMCs. The chain joins TRBV5-6 to TRBJ1-2, with no D gene named confidently. The CDR3 amino acid sequence is: CASSLDGKGFRGLWGYTF. The DNA is TGTGCCAGCAGCTTGGATGGGAAGGGTTTCCGGGGATTATGGGGCTACACCTTC.